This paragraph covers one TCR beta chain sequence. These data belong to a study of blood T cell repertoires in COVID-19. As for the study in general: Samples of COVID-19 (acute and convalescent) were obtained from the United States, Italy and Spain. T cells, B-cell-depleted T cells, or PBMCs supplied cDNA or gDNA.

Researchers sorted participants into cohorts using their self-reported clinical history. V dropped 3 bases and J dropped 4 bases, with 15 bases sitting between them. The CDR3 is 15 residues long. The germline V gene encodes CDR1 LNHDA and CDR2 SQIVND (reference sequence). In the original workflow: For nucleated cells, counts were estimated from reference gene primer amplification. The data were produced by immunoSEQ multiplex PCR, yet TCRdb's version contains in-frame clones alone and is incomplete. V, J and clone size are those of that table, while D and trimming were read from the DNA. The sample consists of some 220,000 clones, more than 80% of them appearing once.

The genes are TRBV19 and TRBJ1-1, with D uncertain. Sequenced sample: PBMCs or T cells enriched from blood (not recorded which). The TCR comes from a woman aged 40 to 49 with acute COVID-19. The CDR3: CASSIGLAGPTEAFF. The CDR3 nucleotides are TGTGCCAGTAGTATCGGCCTGGCAGGCCCCACTGAAGCTTTCTTT.